The clone carrying this TCR beta chain was seen many times. Its antigen is still unknown. The entry originates in a study of human T cells and chemical hapten exposure. Study context: The use of 2% DPC on approximately 2 cm by approximately 2 cm of upper inner arm skin constituted sensitization. While the approximately 25-week study was under way, patients received diphenylcyclopropenone on the scalp every week.

Findings and limits, study-wide: No change in TCRs above 1 in 1000 frequency was produced by DPC sensitization. The count of PT1 expanded TCRs correlated positively with patch test score.

A single record per CDR3 protein comes from TCRdb applying MiXCR to the RACE reads. This table has about 52,000 distinct CDR3 sequences, roughly 9.5% appearing once. Time point meaning: patch test 3, about 24 weeks after DPC sensitization. The treatment here: therapeutic diphenylcyclopropenone sensitization with weekly scalp DPC. V lost 10 bases to trimming and J lost 9 bases; unmatched junction nucleotides: 8. Germline values: CDR1 SEHNR, CDR2 FQNEAQ (reference sequence). The CDR3 length is 13 residues. This chain connects TRBV7-9 to TRBJ2-3, with 12 nucleotides matching TRBD2. The receptor comes from a woman between 35 and 50 years old with alopecia areata. Some clones in this sample may be carry-over from other donors' samples. The specimen was whole blood, collected in connection with sensitization to the hapten diphenylcyclopropenone (DPC). As DNA, the CDR3 is TGTGCCACGACTAGCGGGGGCACGGACACGCAGTATTTT. Encoded protein: CATTSGGTDTQYF.